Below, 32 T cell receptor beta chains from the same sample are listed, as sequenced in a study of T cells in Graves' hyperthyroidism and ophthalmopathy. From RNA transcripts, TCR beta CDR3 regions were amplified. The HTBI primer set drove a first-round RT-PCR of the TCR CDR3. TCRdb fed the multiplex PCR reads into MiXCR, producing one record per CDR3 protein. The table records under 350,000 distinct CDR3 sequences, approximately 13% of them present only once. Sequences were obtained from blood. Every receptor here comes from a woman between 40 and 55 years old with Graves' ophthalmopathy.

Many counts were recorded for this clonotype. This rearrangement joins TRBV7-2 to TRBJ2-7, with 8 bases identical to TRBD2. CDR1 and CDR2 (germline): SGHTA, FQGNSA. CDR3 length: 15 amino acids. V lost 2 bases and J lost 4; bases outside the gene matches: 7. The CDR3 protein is CASSLTSGGDYEQYF. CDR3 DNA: TGTGCCAGCAGCTTAACTAGCGGAGGGGATTACGAGCAGTACTTC.

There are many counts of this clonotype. CDR3 region: CASSDTMGSEAFF. The CDR3 coding sequence is TGTGCCAGCAGTGACACGATGGGCAGCGAGGCTTTCTTT. The chain couples TRBV2 to TRBJ1-1, with D uncertain. The CDR3 contains 13 residues. The V gene's germline CDR1 is SNHLY and CDR2 FYNNEI. Trimming stripped 3 bases from V and 11 bases from J, with 16 bases between. Variable domain in full (rest from reference TRBV2 and TRBJ1-1): EPEVTQTPSHQVTQMGQEVILRCVPISNHLYFYWYRQILGQKVEFLVSFYNNEISEKSEIFDDQFSVERPDGSNFTLKIRSTKLEDSAMYFCASSDTMGSEAFFGQGTRLTVV.

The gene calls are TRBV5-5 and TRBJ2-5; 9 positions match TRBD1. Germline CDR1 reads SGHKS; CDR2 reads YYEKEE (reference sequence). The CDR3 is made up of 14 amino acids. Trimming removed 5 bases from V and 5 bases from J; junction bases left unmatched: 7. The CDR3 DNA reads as TGTGCCAGCAGTACTACAGGGGGCGAGGAGACCCAGTACTTC. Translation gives CASSTTGGEETQYF.

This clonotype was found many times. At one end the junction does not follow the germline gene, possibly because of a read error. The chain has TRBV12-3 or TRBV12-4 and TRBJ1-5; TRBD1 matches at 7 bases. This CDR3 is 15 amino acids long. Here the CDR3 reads CTSSLAPGGNQPQHF. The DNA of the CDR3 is TGTACCAGCAGTCTCGCCCCAGGGGGGAATCAGCCCCAGCATTTT.

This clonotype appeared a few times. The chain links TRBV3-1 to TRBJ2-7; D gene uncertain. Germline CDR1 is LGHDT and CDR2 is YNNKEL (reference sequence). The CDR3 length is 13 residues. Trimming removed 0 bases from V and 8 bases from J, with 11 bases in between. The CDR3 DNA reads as TGTGCCAGCAGCCAAGAGGGCGCTCTCAAGCAGTACTTC. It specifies CASSQEGALKQYF.

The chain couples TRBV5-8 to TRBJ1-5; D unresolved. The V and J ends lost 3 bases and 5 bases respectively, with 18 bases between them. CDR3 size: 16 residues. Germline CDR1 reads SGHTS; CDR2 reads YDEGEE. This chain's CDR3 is CASSSYNGRSHQPQHF. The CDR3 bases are TGTGCCAGCAGCTCATACAATGGACGGTCACATCAGCCCCAGCATTTT.

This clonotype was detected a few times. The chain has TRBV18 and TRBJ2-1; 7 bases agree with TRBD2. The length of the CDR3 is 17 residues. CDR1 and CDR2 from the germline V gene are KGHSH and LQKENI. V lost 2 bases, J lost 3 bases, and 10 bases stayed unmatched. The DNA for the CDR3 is TGTGCCAGCTCACCAAGTCGTGGCGGGAGTAACTACAATGAGCAGTTCTTC. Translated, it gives CASSPSRGGSNYNEQFF. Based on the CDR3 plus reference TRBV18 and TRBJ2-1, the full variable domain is NAGVMQNPRHLVRRRGQEARLRCSPMKGHSHVYWYRQLPEEGLKFMVYLQKENIIDESGMPKERFSAEFPKEGPSILRIQQVVRGDSAAYFCASSPSRGGSNYNEQFFGPGTRLTVL.

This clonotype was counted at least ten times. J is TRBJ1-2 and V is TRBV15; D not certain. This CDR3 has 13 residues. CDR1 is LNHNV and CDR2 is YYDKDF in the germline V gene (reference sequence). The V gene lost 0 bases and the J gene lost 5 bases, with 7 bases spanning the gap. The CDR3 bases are TGTGCCACCAGCAGAGAAGATGGATATGGCTACACCTTC. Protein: CATSREDGYGYTF.

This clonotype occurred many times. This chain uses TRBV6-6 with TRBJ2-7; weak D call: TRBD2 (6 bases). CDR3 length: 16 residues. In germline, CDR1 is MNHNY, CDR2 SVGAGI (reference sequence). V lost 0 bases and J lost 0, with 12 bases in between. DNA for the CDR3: TGTGCCAGCAGTTACTCTGGCGGGATCCTCTCCTACGAGCAGTACTTC. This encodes CASSYSGGILSYEQYF.

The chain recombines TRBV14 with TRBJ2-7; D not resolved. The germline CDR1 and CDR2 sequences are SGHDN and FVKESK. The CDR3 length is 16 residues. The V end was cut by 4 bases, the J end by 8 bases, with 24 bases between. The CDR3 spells CASSPYGGRAPIKQYF. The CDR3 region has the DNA TGTGCCAGCAGCCCATACGGCGGCAGAGCACCTATTAAGCAGTACTTC.

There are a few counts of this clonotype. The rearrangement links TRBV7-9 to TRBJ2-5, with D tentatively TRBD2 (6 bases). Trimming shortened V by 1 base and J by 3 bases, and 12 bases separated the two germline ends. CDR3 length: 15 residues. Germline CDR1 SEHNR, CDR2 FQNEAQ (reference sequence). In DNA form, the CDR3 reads TGTGCCAGCAGCTTAGGCGGGGCAAGTAAAGAGACCCAGTACTTC. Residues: CASSLGGASKETQYF.

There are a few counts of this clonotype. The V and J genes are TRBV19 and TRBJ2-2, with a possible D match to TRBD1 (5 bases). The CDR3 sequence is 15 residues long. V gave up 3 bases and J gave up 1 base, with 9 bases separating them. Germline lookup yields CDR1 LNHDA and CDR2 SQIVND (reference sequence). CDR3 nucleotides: TGTGCCAGTAGTATGGGGCTACAGAACACCGGGGAGCTGTTTTTT. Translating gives CASSMGLQNTGELFF.

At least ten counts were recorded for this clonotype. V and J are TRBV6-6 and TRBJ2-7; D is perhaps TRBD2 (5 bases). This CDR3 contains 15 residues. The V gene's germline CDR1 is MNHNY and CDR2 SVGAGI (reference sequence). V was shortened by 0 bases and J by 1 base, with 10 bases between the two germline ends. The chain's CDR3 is CASSYSASSSYEQYF. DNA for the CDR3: TGTGCCAGCAGTTACTCTGCTAGCTCGTCCTACGAGCAGTACTTC.

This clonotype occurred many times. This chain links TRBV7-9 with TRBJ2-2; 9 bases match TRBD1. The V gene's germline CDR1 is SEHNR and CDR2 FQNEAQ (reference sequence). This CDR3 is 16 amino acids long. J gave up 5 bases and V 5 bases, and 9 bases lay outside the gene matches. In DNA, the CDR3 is TGTGCCAGCAGCGAACAACAGGGGGCTATAACCGGGGAGCTGTTTTTT. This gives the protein CASSEQQGAITGELFF.

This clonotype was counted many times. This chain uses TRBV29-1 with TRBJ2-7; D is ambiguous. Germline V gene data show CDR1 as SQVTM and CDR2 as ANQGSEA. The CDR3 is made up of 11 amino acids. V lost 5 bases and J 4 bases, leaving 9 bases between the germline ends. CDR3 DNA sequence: TGCAGCGTTAGGAGCCGTTACGAGCAGTACTTC. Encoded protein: CSVRSRYEQYF.

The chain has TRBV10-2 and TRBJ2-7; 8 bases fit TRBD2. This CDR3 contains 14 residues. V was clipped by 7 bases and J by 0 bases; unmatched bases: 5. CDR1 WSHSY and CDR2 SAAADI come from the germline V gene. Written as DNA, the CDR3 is TGCGCCAGCAAGGGCGGGGGGAGCTCCTACGAGCAGTACTTC. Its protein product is CASKGGGSSYEQYF.

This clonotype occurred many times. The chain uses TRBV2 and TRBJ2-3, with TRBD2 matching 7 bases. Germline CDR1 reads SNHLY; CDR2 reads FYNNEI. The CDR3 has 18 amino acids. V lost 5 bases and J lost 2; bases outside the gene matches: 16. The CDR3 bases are TGTGCCAGCAGTCTCGTCAGGATAGCGGGCCAATCCACAGATACGCAGTATTTT. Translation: CASSLVRIAGQSTDTQYF.

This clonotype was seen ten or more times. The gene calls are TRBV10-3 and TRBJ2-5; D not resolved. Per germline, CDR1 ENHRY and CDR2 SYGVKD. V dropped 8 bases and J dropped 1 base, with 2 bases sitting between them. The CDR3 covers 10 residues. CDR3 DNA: TGTGCCATCGGCCAAGAGACCCAGTACTTC. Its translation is CAIGQETQYF.

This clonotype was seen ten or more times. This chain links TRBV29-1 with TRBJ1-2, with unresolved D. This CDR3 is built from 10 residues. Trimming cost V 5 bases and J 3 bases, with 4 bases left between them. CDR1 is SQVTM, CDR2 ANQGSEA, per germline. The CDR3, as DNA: TGCAGCGTTCAATACTATGGCTACACCTTC. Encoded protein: CSVQYYGYTF.

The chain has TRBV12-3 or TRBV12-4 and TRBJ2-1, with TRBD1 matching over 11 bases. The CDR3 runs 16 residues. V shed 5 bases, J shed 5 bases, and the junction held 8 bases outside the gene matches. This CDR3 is CASSPSPDRGHNEQFF. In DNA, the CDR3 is TGTGCCAGCAGTCCCTCCCCGGACAGGGGGCACAATGAGCAGTTCTTC.

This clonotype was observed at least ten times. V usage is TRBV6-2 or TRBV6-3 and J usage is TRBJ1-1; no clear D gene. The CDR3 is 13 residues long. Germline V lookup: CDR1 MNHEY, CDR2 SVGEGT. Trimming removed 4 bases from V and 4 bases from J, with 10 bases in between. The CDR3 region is CASSLGFGTEAFF. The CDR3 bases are TGTGCCAGCAGTTTGGGGTTCGGCACTGAAGCTTTCTTT.

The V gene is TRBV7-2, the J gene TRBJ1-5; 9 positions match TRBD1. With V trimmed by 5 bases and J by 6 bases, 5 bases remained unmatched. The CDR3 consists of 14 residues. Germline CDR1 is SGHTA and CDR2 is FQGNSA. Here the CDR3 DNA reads TGTGCCAGCAGCCAAGGGACAGGGCCTCAGCCCCAGCATTTT. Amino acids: CASSQGTGPQPQHF.

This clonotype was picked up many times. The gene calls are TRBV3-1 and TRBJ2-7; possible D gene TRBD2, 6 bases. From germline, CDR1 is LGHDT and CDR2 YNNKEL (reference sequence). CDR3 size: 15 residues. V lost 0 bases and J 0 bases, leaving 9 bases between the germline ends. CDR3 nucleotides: TGTGCCAGCAGCCAAGATCTACTAGCCTCCTACGAGCAGTACTTC. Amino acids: CASSQDLLASYEQYF.

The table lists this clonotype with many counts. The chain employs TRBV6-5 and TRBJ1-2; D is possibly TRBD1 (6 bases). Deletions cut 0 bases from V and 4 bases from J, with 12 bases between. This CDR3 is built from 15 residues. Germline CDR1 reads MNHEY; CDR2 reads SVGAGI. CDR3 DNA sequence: TGTGCCAGCAGTTACTCGGGGGCAGACACCTATGGCTACACCTTC. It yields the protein CASSYSGADTYGYTF.

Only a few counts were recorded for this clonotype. CDR3 nucleotides: TGCGCCAGCACCGACGCCGGAGGGACATCGGGAAACACCATATATTTT. As protein: CASTDAGGTSGNTIYF. The V and J genes are TRBV10-2 and TRBJ1-3, with D perhaps TRBD1 (6 bases). This CDR3 contains 16 residues. CDR1 and CDR2 (germline): WSHSY, SAAADI. Between the trimmed V and J ends, which lost 7 bases and 4 bases, there was a span of 20 bases.

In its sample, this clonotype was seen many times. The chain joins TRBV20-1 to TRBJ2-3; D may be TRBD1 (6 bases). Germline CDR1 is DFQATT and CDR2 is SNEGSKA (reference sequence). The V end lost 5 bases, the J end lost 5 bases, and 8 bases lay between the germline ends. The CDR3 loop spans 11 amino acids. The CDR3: CSAGRGDTQYF. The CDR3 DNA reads TGCAGTGCTGGCAGGGGAGATACGCAGTATTTT.

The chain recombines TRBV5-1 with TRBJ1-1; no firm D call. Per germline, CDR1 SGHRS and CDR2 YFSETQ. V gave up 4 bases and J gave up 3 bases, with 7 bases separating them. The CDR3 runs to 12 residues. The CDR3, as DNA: TGCGCCAGCAGCGGGATCTACACTGAAGCTTTCTTT. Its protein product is CASSGIYTEAFF. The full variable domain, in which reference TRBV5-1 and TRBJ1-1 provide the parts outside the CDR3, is KAGVTQTPRYLIKTRGQQVTLSCSPISGHRSVSWYQQTPGQGLQFLFEYFSETQRNKGNFPGRFSGRQFSNSRSEMNVSTLELGDSALYLCASSGIYTEAFFGQGTRLTVV.

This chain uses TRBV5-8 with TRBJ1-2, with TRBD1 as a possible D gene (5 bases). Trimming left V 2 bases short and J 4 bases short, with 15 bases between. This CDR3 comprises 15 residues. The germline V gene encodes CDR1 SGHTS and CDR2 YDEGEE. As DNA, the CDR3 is TGTGCCAGCAGCTTTGGGTGGGGGTCCTCCTATGGCTACACCTTC. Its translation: CASSFGWGSSYGYTF. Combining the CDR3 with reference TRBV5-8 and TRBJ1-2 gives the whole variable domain EAGVTQSPTHLIKTRGQQATLRCSPISGHTSVYWYQQALGLGLQFLLWYDEGEERNRGNFPPRFSGRQFPNYSSELNVNALELEDSALYLCASSFGWGSSYGYTFGSGTRLTVV.

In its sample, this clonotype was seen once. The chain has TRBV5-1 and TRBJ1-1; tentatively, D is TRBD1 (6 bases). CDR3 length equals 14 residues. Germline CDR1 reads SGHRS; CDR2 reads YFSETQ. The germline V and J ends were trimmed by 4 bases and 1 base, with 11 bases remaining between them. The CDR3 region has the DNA TGCGCCAGCAGCATGGACAGTTCGAACACTGAAGCTTTCTTT. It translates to CASSMDSSNTEAFF.

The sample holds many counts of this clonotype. CDR3 DNA: TGTGCCAGCAGTCGACAACTCAGGGACGGCTACACCTTC. Encoded protein: CASSRQLRDGYTF. The chain uses TRBV6-1 and TRBJ1-2; tentatively, D is TRBD1 (5 bases). CDR3 size: 13 residues. Germline V gene sequence: CDR1 MNHNS, CDR2 SASEGT. Deletions cut 5 bases from V and 8 bases from J, with 15 bases between.

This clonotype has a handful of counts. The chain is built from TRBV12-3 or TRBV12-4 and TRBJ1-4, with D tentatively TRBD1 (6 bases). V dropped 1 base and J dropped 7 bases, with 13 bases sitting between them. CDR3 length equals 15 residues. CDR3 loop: CASSLGGGASEKLFF. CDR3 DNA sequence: TGTGCCAGCAGTTTAGGAGGGGGGGCAAGTGAAAAACTGTTTTTT.

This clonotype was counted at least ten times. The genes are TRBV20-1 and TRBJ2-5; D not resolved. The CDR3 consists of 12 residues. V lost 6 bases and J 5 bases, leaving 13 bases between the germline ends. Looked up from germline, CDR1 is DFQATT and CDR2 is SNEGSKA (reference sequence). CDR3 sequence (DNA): TGCAGTGCCCCCCAAGGCCCGGAGACCCAGTACTTC. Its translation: CSAPQGPETQYF.